Listed below are T cell receptor beta chains from one sample, sequenced in a study of human T cells and chemical hapten exposure. One entry per CDR3 protein results from TCRdb running MiXCR on the RACE reads. The sample consists of 70,000 to 95,000 distinct CDR3 sequences, about 6.6% of them appearing once. The sequenced sample was whole blood, obtained in connection with sensitization to the hapten diphenylcyclopropenone (DPC). The receptors were sampled from a woman aged 30 to 39 with alopecia areata. Some clones in this sample may be carry-over from other donors' samples. Each CDR3 is given with its conserved first and last residue. The order of the fields is clone size, J gene, V gene, D gene, CDR3 DNA, CDR3 protein. A D gene is named only where the DNA matches it firmly. The size entry is marked missing in some rows and otherwise reads once, few, many or a size class.

>few|TRBJ2-3|TRBV29-1|-
TGCAGCGTTGAAATGCCCACAGATACGCAGTATTTT
CSVEMPTDTQYF
>many|TRBJ2-7|TRBV25-1|TRBD2
TGTGCCAGCAGACTAGCGGGGGGTTTCGAGCAGTACTTC
CASRLAGGFEQYF
>many|TRBJ1-1|TRBV6-5|-
TGTGCCAGCAGTTACGCAGGCCCCCCTGAAGCTTTCTTT
CASSYAGPPEAFF
>many|TRBJ1-5|TRBV20-1|TRBD1
TGCAGTGCTAGAAGACAGGGGCCGCCATCGCCCCAGCATTTT
CSARRQGPPSPQHF
>-|TRBJ1-5|TRBV19|-
TGTGCCAGTAGTATCCTAGGGGGGCTGATAGCAAATCAGCCCCAGCATTTT
CASSILGGLIANQPQHF
>few|TRBJ1-1|TRBV25-1|-
TGTGCCAGCAGTGAATTCGGGGATTGGACTGAAGCTTTCTTT
CASSEFGDWTEAFF
>few|TRBJ2-7|TRBV5-1|-
TGCGCCAGCAGCACCCAAGGCCAGACGCAAGACGGGCCCTACGAGCAGTACTTC
CASSTQGQTQDGPYEQYF
>many|TRBJ2-3|TRBV5-1|-
TGCGCCAGCAGCTTGGCCATTTTGACAGATACGCAGTATTTT
CASSLAILTDTQYF
>few|TRBJ2-1|TRBV6-5|TRBD2
TGTGCCAGCAGCCTAAGAGGAGCGGGGGGCCACTTGGTAGATGAGCAGTTCTTC
CASSLRGAGGHLVDEQFF
>few|TRBJ1-4|TRBV14|TRBD1
TGTGCCAGCAGCTCTTACAGGGGGGCTAATGAAAAACTGTTTTTT
CASSSYRGANEKLFF
>-|TRBJ1-5|TRBV4-2|-
TGTGCCAGCAGCCAAGATGCCAGACCCAATCAGCCCCAGCATTTT
CASSQDARPNQPQHF
>many|TRBJ2-2|TRBV29-1|-
TGCAGCGTAACAGGCTCCGGGGAGCTGTTTTTT
CSVTGSGELFF
>few|TRBJ1-5|TRBV7-9|-
TGTGCCAGCAGCCCCGGACAGAGTCGCAATCAGCCCCAGCATTTT
CASSPGQSRNQPQHF
>many|TRBJ2-5|TRBV6-2/TRBV6-3|TRBD1
TGTGCCAGCATCCGACAGGGGGAAGAGACCCAGTACTTC
CASIRQGEETQYF
>many|TRBJ1-2|TRBV12-3/TRBV12-4|TRBD1
TGTGCCAGCATCCTTTCCGGGACAGGGGGTAATGGCTACACCTTC
CASILSGTGGNGYTF
>-|TRBJ2-1|TRBV18|-
TGTGCCAGCTCACCCCGGGACACCTACTACAATGAGCAGTTCTTC
CASSPRDTYYNEQFF
>many|TRBJ1-1|TRBV27|TRBD1
TGTGCCAGCAGTTCGGGACAGGCGAACACTGAAGCTTTCTTT
CASSSGQANTEAFF
>-|TRBJ2-6|TRBV5-1|-
TGCGCCAGCAGCCCGACGACGTGGGGGGCCAACGTCCTGACTTTC
CASSPTTWGANVLTF
>many|TRBJ1-3|TRBV20-1|-
TGCAGTGCTAGTGAGTCTCAGCAGGGCCTTTCTGGAAACACCATATATTTT
CSASESQQGLSGNTIYF
>few|TRBJ2-3|TRBV20-1|-
TGCAGTTCTCTTCAGGGGGGGCTTACAGATACGCAGTATTTT
CSSLQGGLTDTQYF
>many|TRBJ1-5|TRBV2|TRBD1
TGTGCCAGCAGCGTAACAGGGGCCTTCAATCAGCCCCAGCATTTT
CASSVTGAFNQPQHF
>few|TRBJ2-5|TRBV15|TRBD2
TGTGCCACCAGCAGGATGGGGGGGGGAGAGACCCAGTACTTC
CATSRMGGGETQYF